The 4 T cell receptor beta chains reported below all come from one sample, sequenced in a study of T cells in Graves' hyperthyroidism and ophthalmopathy. Regions amplified from RNA transcripts were the TCR beta CDR3 regions. First-round RT-PCR of the TCR CDR3 relied on the HTBI primer set. In TCRdb, the multiplex PCR reads were re-called with MiXCR into one record per CDR3 protein. The data hold around 400,000 distinct CDR3 sequences, with around a quarter observed a single time. The sequenced sample was blood. These receptor sequences come from a man in his forties or fifties with Graves' hyperthyroidism.

This clonotype was recorded once. The chain combines TRBV28 with TRBJ1-4; 7 bases line up with TRBD1. This CDR3 is built from 14 residues. Germline V gives CDR1 MDHEN, CDR2 SYDVKM. V lost 3 bases, J lost 7 bases, and 5 bases stayed unmatched. The CDR3 nucleotides read TGTGCCAGCAGTTTTGGGCAGGGGGGTGAAAAACTGTTTTTT. This gives the protein CASSFGQGGEKLFF. Looking up the rest from reference TRBV28 and TRBJ1-4 gives the full variable domain: DVKVTQSSRYLVKRTGEKVFLECVQDMDHENMFWYRQDPGLGLRLIYFSYDVKMKEKGDIPEGYSVSREKKERFSLILESASTNQTSMYLCASSFGQGGEKLFFGSGTQLSVL.

This CDR3 is CASSIRPGTGHTYEQYF. CDR3 nucleotide sequence: TGTGCCAGCAGTATCCGTCCCGGGACAGGTCATACCTACGAGCAGTACTTC. The rearrangement joins TRBV28 to TRBJ2-7; TRBD1 matches at 8 bases. The V gene's germline CDR1 is MDHEN and CDR2 SYDVKM. With 5 bases clipped from V and 2 bases from J, the junction kept 14 bases outside the gene matches. The length of the CDR3 is 17 residues.

This clonotype was observed a handful of times. The V gene is TRBV5-1, the J gene TRBJ2-1; 9 nucleotides align to TRBD1. After removal of 4 bases from V and 3 bases from J, the junction contained 5 bases not matched to a gene. The CDR3 contains 15 residues. Germline V gives CDR1 SGHRS, CDR2 YFSETQ. The CDR3, as DNA: TGCGCCAGCAGCGTGGGACAGGGAGGCTACAATGAGCAGTTCTTC. Translated, it gives CASSVGQGGYNEQFF.

This clonotype was counted only a few times. The CDR3 DNA is TGCAGTGCTAGGAAGACTGCCTCCTACAATGAGCAGTTCTTC. Translation: CSARKTASYNEQFF. The chain combines TRBV20-1 with TRBJ2-1; D uncertain. Between the trimmed V and J ends, which lost 3 bases and 0 bases, there was a span of 9 bases. This CDR3 comprises 14 residues. CDR1 and CDR2 from the germline V gene are DFQATT and SNEGSKA (reference sequence).